Presented here are 27 T cell receptor beta chains from one specimen sequenced in a study of kidney transplant recipient with SARS-CoV-2 infection. MiXCR, applied by TCRdb to the reads, yields one record per CDR3 protein. In the table there are about 250,000 distinct CDR3 sequences, more than 25% of which are singletons. The sample consisted of a blood sample, taken at baseline and between days 110 and 120 from a kidney transplant recipient. These receptors all come from a young adult male patient who had COVID-19 and was a kidney transplant recipient. A subset of T cells may come from the graft donor.

This clonotype was observed many times. DNA for the CDR3: TGTGCCAGCAGCCAGAACAGGGAACAGCCCCAGCATTTT. It codes for CASSQNREQPQHF. The rearrangement joins TRBV3-1 to TRBJ1-5; weak D call: TRBD1 (6 bases). This CDR3 has 13 amino acids. Per the germline V gene, CDR1 is LGHDT and CDR2 is YNNKEL (reference sequence). V was trimmed by 3 bases and J by 7 bases, leaving 10 bases between them.

As to this clonotype: One base away lies a much larger clone, so this may be a sequencing read error. The V gene is TRBV19, the J gene TRBJ2-3, with 10 bases fitting TRBD1. In germline, CDR1 is LNHDA, CDR2 SQIVND (reference sequence). The CDR3 is made up of 14 amino acids. CDR3 region: CASRIGQGADTQYF. CDR3 nucleotide sequence: TGTGCCAGTAGAATAGGACAGGGGGCAGATACGCAGTATTTT.

Concerning this clonotype: Given a much more abundant clone one base away, this may be a read error. The genes are TRBV2 and TRBJ1-1; no reliable D call. This CDR3 comprises 12 residues. Germline V gene sequence: CDR1 SNHLY, CDR2 FYNNEI. CDR3 protein: CTSSGMGTEAFF. The CDR3 region has the DNA TGTACCAGCAGTGGTATGGGCACTGAAGCTTTCTTT.

J is TRBJ2-3 and V is TRBV20-1; the D gene is possibly TRBD2 (5 bases). The CDR3 sequence is 16 residues long. Trimming cost V 3 bases and J 4 bases, with 20 bases left between them. Germline V CDR1 and CDR2: DFQATT, SNEGSKA (reference sequence). CDR3 loop: CSASSLAGSPADTQYF. The CDR3 DNA reads TGCAGTGCTAGCAGTCTGGCTGGGAGCCCAGCAGATACGCAGTATTTT.

There are many counts of this clonotype. One end of the junction fails to match germline, which may point to a read error. The chain has TRBV5-1 and TRBJ2-1, with D perhaps TRBD1 or TRBD2 (5 bases each). Germline-derived CDR1 and CDR2 are SGHRS and YFSETQ. This CDR3 contains 13 residues. The CDR3 DNA follows: TGTGCTAGCAGCTTAGGGGACTACAATGAGCAGTTCTTC. It yields the protein CASSLGDYNEQFF.

In the case of this clonotype: Being one base from a much bigger clone, this may be a read error. The rearrangement links TRBV28 to TRBJ1-5, with 9 bases lining up with TRBD1. CDR3 length: 15 amino acids. The germline V gene has CDR1 MDHEN and CDR2 SYDVKM. This CDR3 is CASSSLGQGNQPPHF. DNA for the CDR3: TGTGCCAGCAGCTCCCTTGGACAGGGGAATCAGCCCCCGCATTTT.

For this clonotype: A read error may be the cause here, since a much bigger clone is one base away. The J gene is TRBJ2-3, the V gene TRBV4-3; 9 bases match TRBD1. The tail of the sequence fits TRBJ2-7 better, so the J call may be wrong. The CDR3 is 18 amino acids. From germline, CDR1 is LGHNA and CDR2 YSLEER. The CDR3 bases are TGCGCCAGCAACCAAGACCCGTTTAGGACAGGGGAAGGTGACGAGCAGTACTTC. Its translation: CASNQDPFRTGEGDEQYF.

Of note for this clonotype: A much larger clone differs by one base, so this may be a read error. This chain connects TRBV6-6 to TRBJ2-1, with D perhaps TRBD1 (5 bases). There are 17 residues in the CDR3. The germline V gene encodes CDR1 MNHNY and CDR2 SVGAGI (reference sequence). V dropped 3 bases and J dropped 0 bases, with 15 bases sitting between them. CDR3 nucleotides: TGTGCCAGCAGTTATGGGGCAGGGTCTAGCTCCTACAATGAGCAGTTCTTC. As protein: CASSYGAGSSSYNEQFF.

This clonotype showed up just a few times. The chain couples TRBV24-1 to TRBJ2-1; perhaps TRBD1 as D (6 bases). The CDR3 contains 16 residues. Germline lookup yields CDR1 KGHDR and CDR2 SFDVKD. Trimming cost V 4 bases and J 0 bases, with 12 bases left between them. CDR3 sequence reads: CATSDPQGSSYNEQFF. DNA for the CDR3: TGTGCCACCAGTGACCCACAGGGAAGCTCCTACAATGAGCAGTTCTTC.

This clonotype was picked up many times. DNA of the CDR3: TGTGCCAGCAGCCAAGATCGCCCAGGCCTCTCTGGGGCCAACGTCCTGACTTTC. Protein: CASSQDRPGLSGANVLTF. This chain joins TRBV14 and TRBJ2-6, with D uncertain. The V gene's germline CDR1 is SGHDN and CDR2 FVKESK. The CDR3 consists of 18 residues. V lost 0 bases and J 0 bases, leaving 12 bases between the germline ends. The entire variable domain, with the rest obtained from reference TRBV14 and TRBJ2-6, is as follows: EAGVTQFPSHSVIEKGQTVTLRCDPISGHDNLYWYRRVMGKEIKFLLHFVKESKQDESGMPNNRFLAERTGGTYSTLKVQPAELEDSGVYFCASSQDRPGLSGANVLTFGAGSRLTVL.

Concerning this clonotype: Being one base from a much bigger clone, this may be a read error. The chain employs TRBV12-2 and TRBJ2-7. Near its end, the DNA agrees better with TRBJ1-2, so the J call may be wrong. TRBV12-2 counts as a pseudogene. CDR3 length equals 17 residues. CDR3 in DNA: TGTGCAAGACGCATATATGAGACTCCACGAAAGACCTATGGCTACACCTTC. Translating gives CARRIYETPRKTYGYTF.

Many counts were recorded for this clonotype. The V call is TRBV3-2, the J call TRBJ2-1. TRBV3-2 is a documented pseudogene. This CDR3 comprises 13 residues. CDR3 protein: CASSQVFSSEQFF. The CDR3 nucleotides are TGTGCCAGCAGCCAAGTGTTCAGTTCTGAGCAGTTCTTC.

This clonotype has at least ten counts. This chain uses TRBV10-3 with TRBJ2-2; D unresolved. This CDR3 has 11 residues. CDR1 and CDR2 (germline): ENHRY, SYGVKD. V was trimmed by 6 bases and J by 7 bases, leaving 6 bases between them. CDR3 sequence: CAIRASGELFF. In DNA form, the CDR3 reads TGTGCCATCAGGGCCAGCGGGGAGCTGTTTTTT.

This clonotype was recorded many times. The rearrangement links TRBV27 to TRBJ1-2; no firm D call. Germline-derived CDR1 and CDR2 are MNHEY and SMNVEV (reference sequence). The V gene lost 2 bases and the J gene lost 5 bases, with 6 bases spanning the gap. The CDR3 sequence is 12 residues long. This chain's CDR3 is CASSLKGYGYTF. In DNA form, the CDR3 reads TGTGCCAGCAGTTTAAAAGGGTATGGCTACACCTTC.

On this clonotype itself: A much larger clone sits a single nucleotide away, making a read error possible. J is TRBJ1-1 and V is TRBV20-1, with TRBD1 matching over 9 bases. V trimming: 3 bases; J trimming: 4 bases; junction bases outside the gene matches: 24. CDR3 length equals 20 residues. In germline, CDR1 is DFQATT, CDR2 SNEGSKA (reference sequence). CDR3 loop: CSASTPTLPGQGFMSTEAFF. CDR3 DNA sequence: TGCAGTGCTAGCACTCCTACCTTACCGGGACAGGGCTTCATGAGCACTGAAGCTTTCTTT.

About this clonotype itself: A much larger clone is a single base away; this may be a read error. This chain connects TRBV6-5 to TRBJ1-3; 8 nucleotides match TRBD1. Germline V gene lookup returns CDR1 MNHEY and CDR2 SVGAGI. The CDR3 sequence is 15 residues long. The CDR3 sequence: CASRQGTGSGNTIHF. Written as DNA, the CDR3 is TGTGCCAGCAGGCAAGGGACAGGCTCTGGAAACACCATACATTTT.

In the case of this clonotype: This may be a read error, as it is one base from a much larger clone. The J gene is TRBJ2-7, the V gene TRBV12-3 or TRBV12-4; 10 nucleotides line up with TRBD1. V dropped 5 bases and J dropped 3; count of bases not matched to a gene: 10. The CDR3 has 16 residues. The CDR3 bases are TGTGCCAGCAGTCAAAAGGACAGGGGGACTTACTACGAGCAGTACTTC. Its protein is CASSQKDRGTYYEQYF.

This clonotype was detected many times. The chain recombines TRBV6-5 with TRBJ1-2; D gene ambiguous. The V end was cut by 4 bases, the J end by 4 bases, with 22 bases between. Germline V gene sequence: CDR1 MNHEY, CDR2 SVGAGI. The CDR3 contains 17 residues. CDR3 sequence: CASSLCWECRKTYGYTF. Written as DNA, the CDR3 is TGTGCCAGCAGTTTATGTTGGGAATGTAGAAAGACCTATGGCTACACCTTC.

The chain couples TRBV20-1 to TRBJ2-1, with 7 nucleotides matching TRBD2. V trimming: 3 bases; J trimming: 7 bases; junction bases outside the gene matches: 12. Germline CDR1 DFQATT, CDR2 SNEGSKA (reference sequence). The CDR3 has 15 amino acids. The CDR3 DNA follows: TGCAGTGCTAGCGCGGCGGGAGCGGGGCAGAATGAGCAGTTCTTC. Translating it yields CSASAAGAGQNEQFF.

This clonotype was detected many times. V gene TRBV11-1 combines with J gene TRBJ2-5, with 11 bases that match TRBD2. The CDR3 has 14 residues. The V gene's germline CDR1 is SGHAT and CDR2 FQDESV (reference sequence). The V gene end was trimmed by 3 bases and the J gene end by 5 bases; junction bases not matched to a gene: 2. The CDR3 reads CASSLTSGAETQYF. CDR3 in DNA: TGTGCCAGCAGCTTGACTAGCGGGGCGGAGACCCAGTACTTC.

Notes on this clonotype: This clone may be a read error of a much larger clone one base away. The final CDR3 position lacks the conserved phenylalanine or tryptophan, pointing to a likely read error. This chain joins TRBV5-3 and TRBJ1-2; D unclear. TRBV5-3 is an open reading frame whose function is uncertain. The V end was cut by 6 bases, the J end by 4 bases, with 22 bases between. There are 16 residues in the CDR3. The CDR3 reads CARMTRVVRKTYGYTS. CDR3 DNA sequence: TGTGCCAGAATGACTCGAGTGGTGAGAAAGACCTATGGCTACACCTCC.

Worth noting for this clonotype: A much larger clone differs by one base, so this may be a read error. The chain has TRBV10-1 and TRBJ1-5, with D perhaps TRBD1 (5 bases). Germline values: CDR1 WNHNN, CDR2 SYGVQD (reference sequence). This CDR3 has 13 residues. The CDR3 loop reads CAGRVKGNQPQHF. In DNA, the CDR3 is TGCGCCGGCAGGGTCAAAGGAAATCAGCCCCAGCATTTT.

Note on this clonotype: Since a much larger clone is just one base distant, this may be a read error. The J gene is TRBJ1-2, the V gene TRBV25-1; no clear D gene. Per germline, CDR1 MGHDK and CDR2 SYGVNS. The V and J ends lost 3 bases and 4 bases respectively, with 21 bases between them. CDR3 length: 17 amino acids. DNA for the CDR3: TGTGCCAGCAGTGACGGGCTAGAACTGGGAAGGACCTATGGCTACACCTTC. Translating gives CASSDGLELGRTYGYTF.

This clonotype was found once. Being one base from a much bigger clone, this may be a read error. The DNA is left out, because the CDR3 cannot be placed on it with certainty; the CDR3 is given as TCRdb lists it. This CDR3 is CASSNRSGIYGCTF. J is TRBJ1-2 and V is TRBV21-1; TRBD1, the table's D call, was not compared with the DNA. TRBV21-1 is noted as a pseudogene. Ends included, the CDR3 has 14 residues.

At least ten counts were recorded for this clonotype. The chain is built from TRBV14 and TRBJ2-7; D is ambiguous. Per germline, CDR1 SGHDN and CDR2 FVKESK. The CDR3 extends over 17 amino acids. Deletions cut 2 bases from V and 2 bases from J, with 19 bases between. The CDR3 bases are TGTGCCAGCAGCCAATCGTTTAGGACCGGGCTCACCTACGAGCAGTACTTC. This sequence encodes CASSQSFRTGLTYEQYF.

The chain uses TRBV7-2 and TRBJ2-7; 8 bases align to TRBD2. The CDR3 has 16 amino acids. Germline values: CDR1 SGHTA, CDR2 FQGNSA. Unmatched junction bases numbered 10, after V lost 3 bases and J lost 3 bases. The CDR3 reads CASSFRGGGSRYEQYF. CDR3 nucleotide sequence: TGTGCCAGCAGCTTCCGGGGGGGCGGGAGTCGCTACGAGCAGTACTTC.

In its sample, this clonotype was seen many times. The chain is built from TRBV2 and TRBJ2-7, with TRBD1 matching over 8 bases. The CDR3 is made up of 16 amino acids. Germline V gives CDR1 SNHLY, CDR2 FYNNEI. J was trimmed by 0 bases and V by 4 bases; bases with no gene match: 8. CDR3 bases: TGTGCCAGCAGTGGAGTGGGAGGACAGGGCTCCTACGAGCAGTACTTC. Translation gives CASSGVGGQGSYEQYF.